The present T cell receptor (beta chain) was sequenced within a study of early T cells in non-severe SARS-CoV-2 infection. MiXCR, applied by TCRdb to the 5' RACE reads, yields one record per CDR3 protein. The table has around 44,000 distinct CDR3 sequences, 7% to 9% seen once. This clonotype was found many times. Trimming took 4 bases from V and 6 from J; bases not matched to a gene: 6. Germline V CDR1 and CDR2: SGHRS, YFSETQ. This CDR3 is 13 amino acids long. Sequencing was done on a sample of whole blood. The chain is built from TRBV5-1 and TRBJ1-2, with 7 nucleotides matching TRBD1. This clonotype originated in an adult who was a healthcare worker with PCR-confirmed SARS-CoV-2 infection or an uninfected control (not recorded which). In DNA, the CDR3 is TGCGCCAGCAGCATCAGGGACAGAGATGGCTACACCTTC. Encoded protein: CASSIRDRDGYTF.